Presented here are 5 T cell receptor beta chains from one specimen sequenced in a study of blood T cells in healthy people across ages. Combining a sample-barcoded 5' primer with a J-beta primer mix, a second PCR ran for about 7 to 11 cycles. TCRdb re-derived calls from the 5' RACE reads in MiXCR, one entry per CDR3 protein. The sample records 1.5 million to 2 million distinct CDR3 sequences, roughly 30% being singletons. Sequencing input: blood. These receptors were taken from a woman aged 25 to 45 in good health.

This clonotype was observed many times. This chain links TRBV5-1 with TRBJ2-1; the D gene is possibly TRBD2 (6 bases). Germline V gene sequence: CDR1 SGHRS, CDR2 YFSETQ. This CDR3 is built from 15 residues. V lost 0 bases and J lost 6, with 13 bases in between. CDR3 in amino acids: CASSLEPAGSNEQFF. The CDR3 DNA follows: TGCGCCAGCAGCTTGGAGCCAGCGGGCTCCAATGAGCAGTTCTTC.

This clonotype showed up just a few times. This rearrangement joins TRBV6-2 or TRBV6-3 to TRBJ2-4; D is unclear. V shed 7 bases and J shed 1 base, with 2 bases lying between them. Germline V gene lookup returns CDR1 MNHEY and CDR2 SVGEGT. The CDR3 has 11 amino acids. CDR3 amino acids: CASTAKNIQYF. DNA of the CDR3: TGTGCCAGCACGGCCAAAAACATTCAGTACTTC.

The chain couples TRBV19 to TRBJ2-1; a possible D gene is TRBD2 (7 bases). V shed 4 bases and J shed 4 bases, with 14 bases lying between them. This CDR3 is built from 15 residues. CDR1 is LNHDA, CDR2 SQIVND, per germline (reference sequence). CDR3 amino acids: CASSKKGEGYNEQFF. The CDR3 DNA is TGTGCCAGTAGTAAGAAGGGGGAGGGTTACAATGAGCAGTTCTTC. Combining the CDR3 with reference TRBV19 and TRBJ2-1 gives the whole variable domain DGGITQSPKYLFRKEGQNVTLSCEQNLNHDAMYWYRQDPGQGLRLIYYSQIVNDFQKGDIAEGYSVSREKKESFPLTVTSAQKNPTAFYLCASSKKGEGYNEQFFGPGTRLTVL.

The rearrangement links TRBV9 to TRBJ2-1; 7 nucleotides agree with TRBD1. The germline V gene has CDR1 SGDLS and CDR2 YYNGEE. Unmatched junction bases numbered 7, after V lost 4 bases and J lost 6 bases. This CDR3 region has 14 residues. The CDR3 sequence: CASSRDRALNEQFF. Written as DNA, the CDR3 is TGTGCCAGCAGCCGGGACAGAGCTCTCAATGAGCAGTTCTTC.

V is TRBV5-1 and J is TRBJ2-1; TRBD1 is a possible D gene (5 bases). V was clipped by 4 bases and J by 3 bases, with 8 bases between them. CDR3 length: 13 amino acids. CDR1 is SGHRS, CDR2 YFSETQ, per germline. Here the CDR3 reads CASSIDSYNEQFF. The CDR3 DNA is TGCGCCAGCAGCATAGACAGCTACAATGAGCAGTTCTTC.